The rows below give T cell receptor beta chains drawn from one sample of a study of T cell clones after liver transplantation. Using immunoSEQ multiplex PCR, the repertoire was profiled, and TCRdb retains in-frame clones only, with some absent. The table has more than 65,000 clones, 90% seen once. The sequences come from CD4+ T cells from blood, collected before liver transplant. The source is a human donor who received a liver transplant. The CDR3 runs from the conserved cysteine through the conserved F or W. Size is stated for part of the rows, as once, few or many counts, or as a class when the clone is expanded.

TRBV30 - CAWRGQPNQPQHF
TRBV5-5 - CASSRDYPAYEQYF
TRBV7-8 - CASSVAGGRDTQYF
TRBV7-8 few CASSLERGFTDTQYF
TRBV4-1 - CASSPRTGDGTDTQYF
TRBV7-2 once CASSSRGLVGYTF
TRBV7-3 - CASSRTSGSFNEQFF
TRBV7-9 - CASSLATGQIMADTQYF
TRBV10-1 - CASSTRTSNNEQFF
TRBV2 - CASALSEGAFGYTF
TRBV5-1 - CASSPGQGSNQPQHF
TRBV7-6 once CASSLAGVGNTIYF
TRBV5-6 - CASSLGFTKNYGYTF
TRBV4-3 once CASSVDRRINYGYTF
TRBV5-1 - CASSRDWETQYF
TRBV29-1 - CSTGLAGGELFF
TRBV2 - CASRAGTYPGAASSYNEQFF
TRBV9 - CASSGGVSRTDTQYF
TRBV30 medium-sized CAWSVGGVHGYTF
TRBV30 - CAWSVQGGGNYGYTF
TRBV28 - CATQASRGYTF
TRBV7-8 - CASSPPGGHNEKLFF
TRBV2 - CASTEGLAGQHIQYF
TRBV6-1 - CASSGQGLDGYTF
TRBV5-1 - CASNNGQGGEQYF
TRBV2 - CASSETGASNEQYF
TRBV27 - CASRSSGGSNTGELFF
TRBV7-8 - CASSSQTGDTGELFF
TRBV15 once CATSTRRGGSGNEQFF
TRBV5-1 - CASSLGTRPDTQYF
TRBV2 - CASRYAETNYGYTF
TRBV9 few CASSVAAQGTGYTF
TRBV11-3 - CASSKGETQYF
TRBV9 - CASSVSGRATYNEQFF
TRBV6-1 - CASSAQGGAGQPQHF
TRBV5-1 - CASSLSTGRQETQYF
TRBV12-5 once CASGLVDRGEQYF
TRBV19 - CASSKDRAGNTEAFF
TRBV18 - CASSSPRGHNEQFF
TRBV6-5 - CASSQAGGNTIYF
TRBV7-3 once CASSSPWTSGSTTDTQYF
TRBV19 - CASRRLAGRTDTQYF